Shown below are 5 T cell receptor beta chains from a single sample sequenced in a study of cytomegalovirus exposure and HLA in healthy donors. Assay: immunoSEQ multiplex PCR; the TCRdb copy retains only in-frame clones and omits some. The sample contains 190,000 or so clones, 80% to 85% of which appear only once. The sequencing input was PBMCs. Receptors were obtained from a woman aged 18-30 years in good health and CMV-seropositive.

The chain is built from TRBV2 and TRBJ1-5; TRBD1 matches 7 bases. This CDR3 has 15 amino acids. V gave up 7 bases and J gave up 4 bases; unmatched junction bases: 10. Germline V gene sequence: CDR1 SNHLY, CDR2 FYNNEI. The CDR3 bases are TGTGCCAGCAACGCGGACAGGTGGGGGAATCAGCCCCAGCATTTT. Encoded protein: CASNADRWGNQPQHF.

V usage is TRBV10-2 and J usage is TRBJ2-1, with 13 positions matching TRBD2. Germline V gene data show CDR1 as WSHSY and CDR2 as SAAADI. This CDR3 is 15 amino acids long. Trimming cost V 8 bases and J 3 bases; bases outside gene matches: 4. CDR3 DNA: TGCGCCAGCTCGACTAGCGGGGGGCGCTACAATGAGCAGTTCTTC. Translated: CASSTSGGRYNEQFF.

The CDR3 DNA reads as TGTGCCAGCAGCGTACTAGGTGGGGGCAACAATGAGCAGTTCTTC. Translated, it gives CASSVLGGGNNEQFF. The chain links TRBV9 to TRBJ2-1, with D perhaps TRBD1 (6 bases). The CDR3 covers 15 residues. Germline values: CDR1 SGDLS, CDR2 YYNGEE. V lost 1 base, J lost 5 bases, and 13 bases lay in between.

The CDR3 DNA sequence: TGCGCCAGCAGTGCCGGGACTAGCGGGGGTGGGTACGAGCAGTACTTC. Translating gives CASSAGTSGGGYEQYF. The rearrangement links TRBV10-1 to TRBJ2-7; 14 bases fit TRBD2. This CDR3 has 16 amino acids. Germline lookup yields CDR1 WNHNN and CDR2 SYGVQD (reference sequence). Germline trimming cut 4 bases from V and 4 bases from J; bases unmatched to any gene: 6.

This chain joins TRBV4-1 and TRBJ2-3, with a weak D call TRBD2 (6 bases). Trimming stripped 1 base from V and 10 bases from J, with 15 bases between. Germline V gene sequence: CDR1 MGHRA, CDR2 YSYEKL. The CDR3 is 14 residues long. CDR3 amino acids: CASSQGAGEDSQYF. DNA of the CDR3: TGCGCCAGCAGCCAAGGCGCCGGGGAGGACTCGCAGTATTTT.